A selection of T cell receptor beta chains follows, all from one sample in a study of T cell repertoires and Cas9 in healthy adults. TCRdb's copy holds only in-frame clones and misses some; the assay was immunoSEQ multiplex PCR. Counted here are about 1,400 clones, around 77% occurring once; the ten biggest clones make up about 9.1%. Input material: SpCas9-reactive Tregs (CD4+, CD25+, CD127-, CD137+, CD154-) from PBMCs; culture status not recorded. Receptors originate from a human donor in good health. Each CDR3 is given with its conserved first and last residue. A D gene is named only where the DNA matches it firmly. Size is stated for part of the rows, as once, few or many counts, or as a class when the clone is expanded.

few	NA	TRBJ1-2	TRBV7-3	CASSTISSSKVRVEGYTF	TGTGCCAGCAGCACTATCTCTTCGTCGAAGGTCAGGGTGGAAGGCTACACCTTC
NA	NA	TRBJ2-6	TRBV10-3	CAIRDSSSGANVLTF	TGTGCCATCAGGGATAGCAGCTCTGGGGCCAACGTCCTGACTTTC
few	TRBD1	TRBJ1-3	TRBV11-2	CASSLDPGGRNTIYF	TGTGCCAGCAGCTTAGATCCAGGGGGAAGAAACACCATATATTTT
NA	NA	TRBJ1-1	TRBV7-2	CASRQGIEAFF	TGTGCCAGCAGGCAGGGCATTGAAGCTTTCTTT
NA	TRBD2	TRBJ2-3	TRBV28	CASSLISGRWSDTQYF	TGTGCCAGCAGTTTAATCAGCGGGAGATGGTCAGATACGCAGTATTTT
NA	TRBD1	TRBJ2-7	TRBV4-2	CASSHPDRDSGEQYF	TGTGCCAGCAGCCATCCGGACAGGGACTCAGGCGAGCAGTACTTC
NA	TRBD1	TRBJ2-1	TRBV7-3	CASSQGTGPYNEQFF	TGTGCCAGCAGCCAGGGGACAGGGCCCTACAATGAGCAGTTCTTC
NA	NA	TRBJ2-2	TRBV5-4	CASSLQNTGELFF	TGTGCCAGCAGCTTACAGAACACCGGGGAGCTGTTTTTT
NA	TRBD1	TRBJ2-6	TRBV18	CASSRDRVTSGANVLTF	TGTGCCAGCTCCCGGGACAGGGTAACTTCTGGGGCCAACGTCCTGACTTTC
large	NA	TRBJ2-3	TRBV5-4	CASSLVAVDTQYF	TGTGCCAGCAGCTTGGTGGCAGTAGATACGCAGTATTTT
NA	NA	TRBJ2-1	TRBV29-1	CSVEEGGEGSGEQFF	TGCAGCGTTGAAGAAGGGGGTGAAGGGTCAGGGGAGCAGTTCTTC
NA	NA	TRBJ1-2	TRBV5-1	CASSLEGSAYGYTF	TGCGCCAGCAGCTTGGAAGGTTCGGCCTATGGCTACACCTTC
NA	NA	TRBJ1-2	TRBV6-5	CASSYSSPGHYYGYTF	TGTGCCAGCAGTTACTCAAGCCCGGGACACTACTATGGCTACACCTTC
NA	NA	TRBJ2-1	TRBV6-5	CASRGAYYNEQFF	TGTGCCAGCCGGGGGGCCTATTACAATGAGCAGTTCTTC
NA	TRBD2	TRBJ2-3	TRBV7-2	CASSLNGGGFSTDTQYF	TGTGCCAGCAGCTTAAACGGCGGGGGGTTCAGCACAGATACGCAGTATTTT
NA	NA	TRBJ1-2	TRBV6-6	CASSSQGFGYGYTF	TGTGCCAGCAGTTCCCAGGGGTTTGGCTATGGCTACACCTTC
NA	NA	TRBJ2-7	TRBV7-9	CASSLSGQAYEQYF	TGTGCCAGCAGCTTATCCGGGCAGGCCTACGAGCAGTACTTC
NA	NA	TRBJ1-6	TRBV6-4	CASSQGENSPLHF	TGTGCCAGCTCTCAGGGTGAGAATTCACCCCTCCACTTT
once	TRBD2	TRBJ2-5	TRBV2	CASSVAGTQYF	TGTGCCAGCAGCGTAGCGGGGACCCAGTACTTC
NA	NA	TRBJ1-1	TRBV5-1	CASGPLGRGKPEAFF	TGCGCCAGCGGCCCTTTAGGTCGTGGCAAGCCTGAAGCTTTCTTT
NA	TRBD2	TRBJ2-1	TRBV5-4	CASSLLANEQFF	TGTGCCAGCAGCTTACTAGCGAATGAGCAGTTCTTC
NA	TRBD1	TRBJ1-4	TRBV15	CATSRDQGENEKLFF	TGTGCCACCAGCAGAGATCAGGGGGAGAATGAAAAACTGTTTTTT
NA	TRBD1	TRBJ2-3	TRBV7-9	CASSFRDRAQNTQYF	TGTGCCAGCAGCTTCCGGGACAGGGCACAGAATACGCAGTATTTT
NA	TRBD1	TRBJ1-4	TRBV30	CAWSVNVGQGEKLFF	TGTGCCTGGAGTGTGAACGTCGGACAGGGTGAAAAACTGTTTTTT
NA	NA	TRBJ2-3	TRBV30	CAWSPGQITDTQYF	TGTGCCTGGAGCCCGGGACAAATCACAGATACGCAGTATTTT
NA	NA	TRBJ1-1	TRBV6-6	CASSVQGRGTTEAFF	TGTGCCAGCAGTGTGCAGGGGCGGGGAACGACTGAAGCTTTCTTT
NA	NA	TRBJ2-7	TRBV4-1	CASSQGGVQYF	TGCGCCAGCAGCCAAGGGGGGGTGCAGTACTTC
few	TRBD1	TRBJ1-4	TRBV19	CASNLQGSNEKLFF	TGTGCCAGTAACCTACAGGGGTCTAATGAAAAACTGTTTTTT
NA	NA	TRBJ1-1	TRBV19	CASSARLRAVTMNTEAFF	TGTGCCAGTAGTGCCAGGTTGCGAGCCGTAACGATGAACACTGAAGCTTTCTTT
NA	NA	TRBJ2-2	TRBV4-1	CASSPPYITGELFF	TGCGCCAGCAGCCCGCCTTATATCACCGGGGAGCTGTTTTTT
NA	NA	TRBJ1-2	TRBV7-2	CASSRRVEGYGYTF	TGTGCCAGCAGCCGGAGGGTGGAGGGCTATGGCTACACCTTC
NA	TRBD2	TRBJ2-1	TRBV27	CASTLITSGGAEEQFF	TGTGCCAGCACCTTAATTACTAGCGGGGGGGCGGAGGAGCAGTTCTTC
NA	NA	TRBJ2-1	TRBV7-9	CASSYSGLNSYNEQFF	TGTGCCAGCAGCTACTCGGGACTTAACTCCTACAATGAGCAGTTCTTC
once	NA	TRBJ1-2	TRBV30	CAWSLQRGVNTF	TGTGCCTGGAGTCTCCAGCGGGGGGTTAACACCTTC
NA	NA	TRBJ1-2	TRBV5-5	CASSASGIYYGYTF	TGTGCCAGCAGCGCCTCAGGGATATACTATGGCTACACCTTC
NA	TRBD1	TRBJ1-4	TRBV5-4	CASSLQGANEKLFF	TGTGCCAGCAGCCTGCAGGGGGCTAATGAAAAACTGTTTTTT
once	NA	TRBJ1-3	TRBV6-7	CASIAAQGSLSGNTIYF	TGTGCCAGCATCGCGGCCCAGGGATCTCTCTCTGGAAACACCATATATTTT
NA	TRBD2	TRBJ2-7	TRBV9	CASSVDAGGSSYEQYF	TGTGCCAGCAGCGTAGATGCGGGGGGGAGCTCCTACGAGCAGTACTTC
NA	TRBD2	TRBJ2-1	TRBV4-3	CASSLWGLAGAPNEQFF	TGCGCCAGCAGCCTTTGGGGGCTAGCGGGAGCCCCCAATGAGCAGTTCTTC
NA	TRBD1	TRBJ2-3	TRBV7-2	CASSLRRDRGTQYF	TGTGCCAGCAGCTTACGTCGGGACAGGGGCACGCAGTATTTT
NA	NA	TRBJ1-2	TRBV14	CASSQDMNHGYTF	TGTGCCAGCAGCCAGGACATGAACCATGGCTACACCTTC
NA	TRBD1	TRBJ2-5	TRBV19	CASRTGETQYF	TGTGCCAGTAGGACAGGGGAGACCCAGTACTTC
NA	NA	TRBJ1-2	TRBV28	CASSPTFFFGYTF	TGTGCCAGCAGCCCCACATTTTTCTTTGGCTACACCTTC
NA	NA	TRBJ1-5	TRBV5-8	CASSLGQGSNQPQHF	TGTGCCAGCAGCTTGGGGCAGGGGAGCAATCAGCCCCAGCATTTT
NA	TRBD1	TRBJ1-3	TRBV10-1	CAYPGGVSGNTIYF	TGCGCCTACCCAGGGGGGGTGTCTGGAAACACCATATATTTT
NA	TRBD2	TRBJ2-1	TRBV25-1	CASSDLAAAGGIRGEQFF	TGTGCCAGCAGTGATCTTGCCGCAGCGGGGGGGATTCGGGGTGAGCAGTTCTTC
NA	NA	TRBJ1-5	TRBV5-1	CASSPAGDSNQPQHF	TGCGCCAGCAGCCCGGCAGGGGATAGCAATCAGCCCCAGCATTTT
NA	TRBD1	TRBJ1-2	TRBV7-8	CASSLTMGGTGSSYTF	TGTGCCAGCAGCCTTACTATGGGGGGGACAGGGTCAAGCTACACCTTC